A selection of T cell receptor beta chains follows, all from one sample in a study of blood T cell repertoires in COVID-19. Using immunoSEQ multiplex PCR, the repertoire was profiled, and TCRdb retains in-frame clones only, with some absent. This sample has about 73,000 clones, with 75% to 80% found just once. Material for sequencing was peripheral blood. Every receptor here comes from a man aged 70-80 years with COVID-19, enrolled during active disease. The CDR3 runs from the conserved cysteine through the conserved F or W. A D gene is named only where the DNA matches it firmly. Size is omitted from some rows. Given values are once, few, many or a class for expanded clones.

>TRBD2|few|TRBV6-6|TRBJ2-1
CASSPKMTSGRVNEQFF
TGTGCCAGCAGTCCCAAAATGACTAGCGGGAGGGTCAATGAGCAGTTCTTC
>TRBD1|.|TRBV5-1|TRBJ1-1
CASSYSTGGTEAFF
TGCGCCAGCAGCTACTCGACAGGGGGCACTGAAGCTTTCTTT
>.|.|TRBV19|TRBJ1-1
CASTRTVMNTEAFF
TGTGCCAGTACCAGGACAGTGATGAACACTGAAGCTTTCTTT
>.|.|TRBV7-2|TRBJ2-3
CASSLEGVSATTQYF
TGTGCCAGCAGCTTAGAGGGTGTTAGCGCGACTACGCAGTATTTT
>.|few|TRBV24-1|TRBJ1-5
CATSDGQFFQPQHF
TGTGCCACCAGTGATGGACAGTTTTTTCAGCCCCAGCATTTT
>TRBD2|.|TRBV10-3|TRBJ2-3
CAISDLAATTDTQYF
TGTGCCATCAGTGATCTAGCGGCAACCACAGATACGCAGTATTTT
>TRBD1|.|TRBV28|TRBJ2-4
CASSPPGQGALTKNIQYF
TGTGCCAGCAGTCCTCCGGGACAGGGGGCGCTTACCAAAAACATTCAGTACTTC
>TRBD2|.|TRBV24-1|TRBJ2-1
CATATGLALNEQFF
TGTGCCACCGCCACAGGACTAGCTCTCAATGAGCAGTTCTTC
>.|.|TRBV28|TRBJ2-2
CASRQDTTGELFF
TGTGCCAGCAGACAAGACACCACCGGGGAGCTGTTTTTT
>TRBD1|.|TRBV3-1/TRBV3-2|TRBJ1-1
CASSQDMRGQAFF
TGTGCCAGCAGCCAAGATATGAGGGGGCAAGCTTTCTTT